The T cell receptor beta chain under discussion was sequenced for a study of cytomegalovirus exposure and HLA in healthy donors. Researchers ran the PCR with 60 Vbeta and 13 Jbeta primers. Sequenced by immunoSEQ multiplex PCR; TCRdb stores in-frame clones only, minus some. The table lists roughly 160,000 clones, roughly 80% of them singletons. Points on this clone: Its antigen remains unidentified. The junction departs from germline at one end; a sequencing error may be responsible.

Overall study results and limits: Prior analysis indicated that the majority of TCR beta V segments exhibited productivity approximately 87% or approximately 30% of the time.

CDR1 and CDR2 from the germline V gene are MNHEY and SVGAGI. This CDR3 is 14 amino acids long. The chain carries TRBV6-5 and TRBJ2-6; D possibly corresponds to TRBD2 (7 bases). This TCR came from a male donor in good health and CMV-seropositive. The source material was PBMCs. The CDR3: CASGVPAGANGLTF. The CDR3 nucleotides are TGTGCCAGCGGGGTCCCTGCGGGGGCCAACGGCCTGACTTTC.